One and the same sample provided the 21 T cell receptor beta chains below, sequenced in a study of blood T cell repertoires in COVID-19. Clones were sequenced by immunoSEQ multiplex PCR, and TCRdb holds only the in-frame ones, with some missing. Altogether 180,000 or so clones are present, approximately 82% being singletons, with the ten largest covering 4.4%. Specimen: PBMCs or T cells enriched from blood (not recorded which). All receptors derive from a woman aged 45-59 years who had recovered from COVID-19.

V and J are TRBV6-2 or TRBV6-3 and TRBJ2-2; D is ambiguous. The CDR3 has 13 amino acids. V lost 5 bases and J lost 7, with 11 bases in between. Germline values: CDR1 MNHEY, CDR2 SVGEGT. The CDR3 is CASSQYWSGELFF. Here the CDR3 DNA reads TGTGCCAGCAGTCAATATTGGAGCGGGGAGCTGTTTTTT.

The rearrangement links TRBV5-1 to TRBJ1-5; D remains ambiguous. This CDR3 has 16 amino acids. Germline CDR1 and CDR2: SGHRS and YFSETQ. The germline V and J ends were trimmed by 2 bases and 0 bases, with 12 bases remaining between them. CDR3 sequence: CASSLGGSYSNQPQHF. In DNA form, the CDR3 reads TGCGCCAGCAGCTTAGGCGGGTCCTATAGCAATCAGCCCCAGCATTTT.

The chain recombines TRBV19 with TRBJ1-1; D call uncertain. CDR1 is LNHDA, CDR2 SQIVND, per germline (reference sequence). The CDR3 sequence is 13 residues long. V gave up 2 bases and J gave up 3 bases, with 7 bases separating them. DNA for the CDR3: TGTGCCAGTAGTATAAGCCGAGACACTGAAGCTTTCTTT. This gives the protein CASSISRDTEAFF.

J is TRBJ1-2 and V is TRBV9; 8 nucleotides align to TRBD1. Germline trimming cut 4 bases from V and 7 bases from J; bases unmatched to any gene: 3. CDR1 is SGDLS, CDR2 YYNGEE, per germline. The CDR3 consists of 12 residues. The CDR3 DNA sequence: TGTGCCAGCAGCTATGACAGGGGTGGCTACACCTTC. Amino acid sequence: CASSYDRGGYTF.

The chain links TRBV6-5 to TRBJ1-3; D is undetermined. V was trimmed by 2 bases and J by 4 bases, leaving 6 bases between them. From germline, CDR1 is MNHEY and CDR2 SVGAGI. This CDR3 has 13 residues. The CDR3 nucleotides are TGTGCCAGCAGTTACAGCCCGGGAAACACCATATATTTT. As protein: CASSYSPGNTIYF.

V is TRBV18 and J is TRBJ1-3; D not certain. V was cut by 6 bases and J by 0 bases, with 6 bases left in between. CDR1 KGHSH and CDR2 LQKENI come from the germline V gene. This CDR3 comprises 13 residues. CDR3 nucleotides: TGTGCCAGCTCGCCGAGCTCTGGAAACACCATATATTTT. This translates into CASSPSSGNTIYF.

The chain couples TRBV27 to TRBJ1-6, with D unclear. The CDR3 spans 16 residues. Germline values: CDR1 MNHEY, CDR2 SMNVEV (reference sequence). The ends were cut back, 5 bases at V and 0 bases at J, with 11 bases in the middle. CDR3 protein: CASSESHYSYNSPLHF. Written as DNA, the CDR3 is TGTGCCAGCAGTGAGTCGCACTACTCCTATAATTCACCCCTCCACTTT.

The V and J genes are TRBV7-2 and TRBJ1-2; D gene ambiguous. Trimming pared 7 bases from V and 1 base from J, leaving 7 bases between. The CDR3 contains 12 residues. The germline V gene encodes CDR1 SGHTA and CDR2 FQGNSA. DNA of the CDR3: TGTGCCAGCACCCCCATTAACTATGGCTACACCTTC. Its translation is CASTPINYGYTF.

The chain uses TRBV30 and TRBJ2-1; TRBD1 might be the D (6 bases). CDR1 and CDR2 (germline): GTSNPN, SVGIG (reference sequence). The V and J ends lost 5 bases and 7 bases respectively, with 12 bases between them. CDR3 size: 12 residues. Written as DNA, the CDR3 is TGTGCCTGGGTACAGGGTGGGAATGAGCAGTTCTTC. It specifies CAWVQGGNEQFF.

The chain carries TRBV27 and TRBJ1-5; D may be TRBD1 (5 bases). Trimming left V 2 bases short and J 0 bases short, with 11 bases between. Germline loops: CDR1 MNHEY, CDR2 SMNVEV (reference sequence). CDR3 size: 16 residues. In DNA form, the CDR3 reads TGTGCCAGCAGTTTAGGAGGGGACTATAGCAATCAGCCCCAGCATTTT. Translating it yields CASSLGGDYSNQPQHF.

The V gene is TRBV30, the J gene TRBJ1-2; TRBD1 agrees at 7 bases. Germline CDR1 reads GTSNPN; CDR2 reads SVGIG (reference sequence). This CDR3 region has 11 residues. With V trimmed by 5 bases and J by 5 bases, 2 bases remained unmatched. The CDR3 region is CAWGTAYGYTF. The CDR3, as DNA: TGTGCCTGGGGGACAGCTTATGGCTACACCTTC. Looking up the rest from reference TRBV30 and TRBJ1-2 gives the full variable domain: SQTIHQWPATLVQPVGSPLSLECTVEGTSNPNLYWYRQAAGRGLQLLFYSVGIGQISSEVPQNLSASRPQDRQFILSSKKLLLSDSGFYLCAWGTAYGYTFGSGTRLTVV.

The rearrangement uses TRBV11-2 and TRBJ2-7, with 8 bases matching TRBD2. V gave up 1 base and J gave up 3 bases; unmatched junction bases: 5. The germline gives CDR1 SGHAT, CDR2 FQNNGV. The CDR3 runs to 15 residues. This CDR3 is CASSLGPGGYYEQYV. The CDR3 DNA follows: TGTGCCAGCAGCTTAGGCCCGGGAGGGTACTACGAGCAGTACGTC.

The rearrangement links TRBV7-7 to TRBJ2-1; TRBD1 aligns across 10 bases. Per the germline V gene, CDR1 is SSHAT and CDR2 is FNYEAQ (reference sequence). The CDR3 has 15 residues. V gave up 3 bases and J gave up 6 bases; unmatched junction bases: 5. The CDR3 sequence: CASSLGQGTLNEQFF. CDR3 nucleotides: TGTGCCAGCAGCTTGGGACAGGGGACTCTCAATGAGCAGTTCTTC.

The chain employs TRBV19 and TRBJ1-4; D gene ambiguous. The CDR3 has 12 residues. CDR1 is LNHDA, CDR2 SQIVND, per germline (reference sequence). Between the trimmed V and J ends, which lost 10 bases and 6 bases, there was a span of 12 bases. CDR3 nucleotide sequence: TGTGCCACTAACCGACGGGATGAAAAACTGTTTTTT. Protein sequence: CATNRRDEKLFF. The whole variable domain, filled in from reference TRBV19 and TRBJ1-4, reads DGGITQSPKYLFRKEGQNVTLSCEQNLNHDAMYWYRQDPGQGLRLIYYSQIVNDFQKGDIAEGYSVSREKKESFPLTVTSAQKNPTAFYLCATNRRDEKLFFGSGTQLSVL.

CDR3 DNA sequence: TGTGCCAGCAGCTCGACAGGTTGGGGGACCGGGGAGCTGTTTTTT. Translation: CASSSTGWGTGELFF. The genes are TRBV5-4 and TRBJ2-2; D is possibly TRBD1 (6 bases). Trimming pared 3 bases from V and 5 bases from J, leaving 14 bases between. This CDR3 is built from 15 residues. CDR1 and CDR2 (germline): SGHNT, YYREEE (reference sequence).

The genes are TRBV29-1 and TRBJ1-1; D might be TRBD1 (5 bases). Trimming removed 4 bases from V and 1 base from J, with 13 bases in between. Germline CDR1 reads SQVTM; CDR2 reads ANQGSEA. The length of the CDR3 is 14 residues. Written as DNA, the CDR3 is TGCAGCGTTGTGCCCCCGGGGGAGAACACTGAAGCTTTCTTT. This encodes CSVVPPGENTEAFF.

The J gene is TRBJ1-4, the V gene TRBV28, with D tentatively TRBD1 (6 bases). Germline assignment: CDR1 MDHEN and CDR2 SYDVKM. Trimming shortened V by 3 bases and J by 7 bases, and 18 bases separated the two germline ends. This CDR3 has 16 amino acids. The CDR3 loop reads CASSFFLRTVGEKLFF. The CDR3 DNA follows: TGTGCCAGCAGTTTTTTTTTGAGGACAGTGGGTGAAAAACTGTTTTTT.

The chain links TRBV11-2 to TRBJ2-2; a weak D match, TRBD1 (5 bases). Germline V lookup: CDR1 SGHAT, CDR2 FQNNGV. The CDR3 covers 14 residues. Trimming took 0 bases from V and 7 from J, leaving 9 bases between them. The CDR3 reads CASSLDVQGGELFF. CDR3 in DNA: TGTGCCAGCAGCTTAGATGTTCAGGGCGGGGAGCTGTTTTTT. The full variable domain, its missing parts supplied by reference TRBV11-2 and TRBJ2-2, is EAGVAQSPRYKIIEKRQSVAFWCNPISGHATLYWYQQILGQGPKLLIQFQNNGVVDDSQLPKDRFSAERLKGVDSTLKIQPAKLEDSAVYLCASSLDVQGGELFFGEGSRLTVL.

A single count supports this clone. The V gene is TRBV28, the J gene TRBJ1-3; 11 bases are a match to TRBD1. CDR3 length equals 14 residues. Germline V gene data show CDR1 as MDHEN and CDR2 as SYDVKM. CDR3 sequence reads: CIAAGQGAGNTIYF. The CDR3 coding sequence is TGTATAGCCGCGGGACAGGGGGCTGGAAACACCATATATTTT. The full variable domain, its missing parts supplied by reference TRBV28 and TRBJ1-3, is DVKVTQSSRYLVKRTGEKVFLECVQDMDHENMFWYRQDPGLGLRLIYFSYDVKMKEKGDIPEGYSVSREKKERFSLILESASTNQTSMYLCIAAGQGAGNTIYFGEGSWLTVV.

The rearrangement joins TRBV7-2 to TRBJ1-2; D is perhaps TRBD1 (6 bases). The V end lost 1 base, the J end lost 6 bases, and 21 bases lay between the germline ends. Germline assignment: CDR1 SGHTA and CDR2 FQGNSA. CDR3 length: 17 residues. In DNA, the CDR3 is TGTGCCAGCAGCTTAGGGGTCGAGACAGGTGTAAGGCATGGCTACACCTTC. Translating gives CASSLGVETGVRHGYTF.

The chain carries TRBV25-1 and TRBJ1-5, with 8 nucleotides matching TRBD1. The CDR3 loop spans 14 amino acids. The V gene end was trimmed by 3 bases and the J gene end by 4 bases; junction bases not matched to a gene: 2. Germline V gene data show CDR1 as MGHDK and CDR2 as SYGVNS. In nucleotides, the CDR3 is TGTGCCAGCAGTGAGACAGGGGTTAATCAGCCCCAGCATTTT. It yields the protein CASSETGVNQPQHF.